Each of the 24 T cell receptor beta chains below was sequenced from the same sample in a study of neoadjuvant anti-PD-1 for oral cavity cancer. The assay was immunoSEQ multiplex PCR, and TCRdb's table has in-frame clones only and misses some. This table has approximately 13,000 clones, 66% appearing once. The sequenced sample was PBMCs, obtained before nivolumab (anti-PD-1) treatment. The receptors stem from a person between 40 and 79 years old with oral cavity squamous cell carcinoma.

V and J are TRBV15 and TRBJ1-2; maybe TRBD1 (6 bases). Germline V gene lookup returns CDR1 LNHNV and CDR2 YYDKDF (reference sequence). V was shortened by 0 bases and J by 8 bases, with 10 bases between the two germline ends. The CDR3 has 13 amino acids. The CDR3 DNA reads TGTGCCACCAGCAGAGATTCCGGGGGCGGCTACACCTTC. The encoded protein is CATSRDSGGGYTF.

This rearrangement joins TRBV11-2 to TRBJ2-7, with 8 positions matching TRBD2. Germline CDR1 is SGHAT and CDR2 is FQNNGV. The CDR3 loop spans 18 amino acids. J gave up 2 bases and V 0 bases, and 12 bases lay outside the gene matches. CDR3 region: CASSLERAGASKAYEQYF. CDR3 DNA: TGTGCCAGCAGCTTAGAACGAGCGGGAGCCTCGAAGGCCTACGAGCAGTACTTC.

The J gene is TRBJ1-1, the V gene TRBV30; D unclear. Germline V gene data show CDR1 as GTSNPN and CDR2 as SVGIG (reference sequence). The CDR3 length is 12 residues. Deletions cut 1 base from V and 4 bases from J, with 7 bases between. This CDR3 reads CAWSATSTEAFF. CDR3 coding DNA: TGTGCCTGGAGTGCCACCAGCACTGAAGCTTTCTTT. Looking up the rest from reference TRBV30 and TRBJ1-1 gives the full variable domain: SQTIHQWPATLVQPVGSPLSLECTVEGTSNPNLYWYRQAAGRGLQLLFYSVGIGQISSEVPQNLSASRPQDRQFILSSKKLLLSDSGFYLCAWSATSTEAFFGQGTRLTVV.

The CDR3 DNA is TGCGCCAGCAGCTCCACGGGACGCGGCGGAAACACCATATATTTT. Its translation is CASSSTGRGGNTIYF. The V gene is TRBV5-1, the J gene TRBJ1-3; TRBD1 is a possible D gene (5 bases). The V gene lost 3 bases and the J gene lost 4 bases, with 14 bases spanning the gap. The CDR3 extends over 15 amino acids. Germline V CDR1 and CDR2: SGHRS, YFSETQ. Supplemented by reference TRBV5-1 and TRBJ1-3, the full variable domain reads KAGVTQTPRYLIKTRGQQVTLSCSPISGHRSVSWYQQTPGQGLQFLFEYFSETQRNKGNFPGRFSGRQFSNSRSEMNVSTLELGDSALYLCASSSTGRGGNTIYFGEGSWLTVV.

The chain couples TRBV7-9 to TRBJ1-3, with 7 bases that match TRBD1. V shed 1 base, J shed 0 bases, and the junction held 6 bases outside the gene matches. Germline CDR1 is SEHNR and CDR2 is FQNEAQ (reference sequence). The CDR3 contains 17 residues. The CDR3 DNA reads as TGTGCCAGCAGCTTAGAAGGGACAGCGAACTCTGGAAACACCATATATTTT. Amino acids: CASSLEGTANSGNTIYF.

The chain recombines TRBV9 with TRBJ1-2; perhaps TRBD1 as D (5 bases). The CDR3 is made up of 16 amino acids. CDR1 and CDR2 from the germline V gene are SGDLS and YYNGEE. V dropped 4 bases and J dropped 4 bases, with 20 bases sitting between them. CDR3 DNA: TGTGCCAGCAGCACCGGTTCAGGGCAACGCTTCTATGGCTACACCTTC. Protein: CASSTGSGQRFYGYTF.

This clone was seen a few times. This sequence joins TRBV13 and TRBJ2-2; a possible D gene is TRBD1 (6 bases). This CDR3 is 14 amino acids long. V shed 2 bases and J shed 3 bases, with 7 bases lying between them. Germline-derived CDR1 and CDR2 are PRHDT and FYEKMQ (reference sequence). CDR3 protein: CASSLRGYTGELFF. The DNA for the CDR3 is TGTGCCAGCAGCTTAAGGGGGTACACCGGGGAGCTGTTTTTT.

V usage is TRBV5-4 and J usage is TRBJ1-4, with D hard to call. V gave up 3 bases and J gave up 0 bases, with 15 bases separating them. This CDR3 contains 17 residues. Germline V lookup: CDR1 SGHNT, CDR2 YYREEE (reference sequence). In DNA, the CDR3 is TGTGCCAGCAGCTCTGGACCGTCCAGTGCAACTAATGAAAAACTGTTTTTT. This gives the protein CASSSGPSSATNEKLFF.

The chain is built from TRBV4-1 and TRBJ2-2; 9 bases match TRBD1. V was clipped by 4 bases and J by 4 bases; unmatched bases: 10. There are 17 residues in the CDR3. Germline V lookup: CDR1 MGHRA, CDR2 YSYEKL. Here the CDR3 reads CASSLTGGFSSTGELFF. The DNA of the CDR3 is TGCGCCAGCAGCCTCACAGGGGGCTTTTCGAGCACCGGGGAGCTGTTTTTT.

V is TRBV9 and J is TRBJ1-3; 8 bases are a match to TRBD1. V lost 3 bases to trimming and J lost 4 bases; unmatched junction nucleotides: 12. The germline V gene encodes CDR1 SGDLS and CDR2 YYNGEE. This CDR3 is built from 17 residues. The DNA of the CDR3 is TGTGCCAGCAGCGGCCCTTACAGGGGGAGATCCGGAAACACCATATATTTT. Residues: CASSGPYRGRSGNTIYF.

This clone has more than one count but fewer than ten. This sequence joins TRBV11-3 and TRBJ2-7; 9 bases are a match to TRBD1. J lost 13 bases, V lost 4 bases, and 11 bases had no gene match. The CDR3 spans 13 residues. The V gene's germline CDR1 is SGHNT and CDR2 YENEEA. The CDR3 loop reads CASSSQPGQGPYF. The CDR3 bases are TGTGCCAGCAGCTCCCAACCGGGACAGGGACCTTACTTC.

The chain uses TRBV9 and TRBJ2-5; TRBD2 matches 7 bases. V lost 3 bases and J lost 2; bases outside the gene matches: 10. The CDR3 totals 16 residues. The germline V gene has CDR1 SGDLS and CDR2 YYNGEE. The CDR3 nucleotides read TGTGCCAGCAGCGCAATCCCTAGCGGAGCTCAAGAGACCCAGTACTTC. Its translation is CASSAIPSGAQETQYF. Full variable domain (outside the CDR3, taken from reference TRBV9 and TRBJ2-5): DSGVTQTPKHLITATGQRVTLRCSPRSGDLSVYWYQQSLDQGLQFLIQYYNGEERAKGNILERFSAQQFPDLHSELNLSSLELGDSALYFCASSAIPSGAQETQYFGPGTRLLVL.

The chain employs TRBV19 and TRBJ2-1, with 10 positions matching TRBD1. In germline, CDR1 is LNHDA, CDR2 SQIVND (reference sequence). The CDR3 is 13 residues long. J was trimmed by 9 bases and V by 7 bases; bases with no gene match: 6. The CDR3 reads CASMGTGAREQFF. The CDR3 coding sequence is TGTGCCAGTATGGGGACAGGGGCGCGTGAGCAGTTCTTC.

The sample holds a few counts of this clone. The chain combines TRBV29-1 with TRBJ2-1; D gene ambiguous. Deletions cut 3 bases from V and 4 bases from J, with 4 bases between. This CDR3 contains 11 residues. CDR1 is SQVTM, CDR2 ANQGSEA, per germline. This chain's CDR3 is CSVDSYNEQFF. The DNA for the CDR3 is TGCAGCGTTGACAGTTACAATGAGCAGTTCTTC.

The gene calls are TRBV7-9 and TRBJ1-2; D unresolved. Deletions cut 5 bases from V and 4 bases from J, with 11 bases between. CDR3 length: 13 amino acids. Germline V gene lookup returns CDR1 SEHNR and CDR2 FQNEAQ (reference sequence). The CDR3 reads CASSPDGFYGYTF. In DNA, the CDR3 is TGTGCCAGCAGCCCGGACGGATTCTATGGCTACACCTTC.

The chain recombines TRBV6-1 with TRBJ2-3; a possible D gene is TRBD1 (6 bases). Germline values: CDR1 MNHNS, CDR2 SASEGT. The CDR3 extends over 14 amino acids. V shed 6 bases and J shed 1 base, with 11 bases lying between them. The CDR3, as DNA: TGTGCCAGCAGAGACAGGACAGGCACAGATACGCAGTATTTT. Amino acids: CASRDRTGTDTQYF.

The chain recombines TRBV18 with TRBJ1-5, with a tentative D call TRBD1 (6 bases). The CDR3 is 15 residues long. CDR1 is KGHSH and CDR2 is LQKENI in the germline V gene. The ends were cut back, 6 bases at V and 2 bases at J, with 14 bases in the middle. CDR3 region: CASSRGQDGNQPQHF. The CDR3, as DNA: TGTGCCAGCTCCCGGGGGCAGGACGGCAATCAGCCCCAGCATTTT. Combining the CDR3 with reference TRBV18 and TRBJ1-5 gives the whole variable domain NAGVMQNPRHLVRRRGQEARLRCSPMKGHSHVYWYRQLPEEGLKFMVYLQKENIIDESGMPKERFSAEFPKEGPSILRIQQVVRGDSAAYFCASSRGQDGNQPQHFGDGTRLSIL.

This chain joins TRBV2 and TRBJ1-5, with TRBD1 identical over 11 bases. V lost 4 bases and J lost 4; bases outside the gene matches: 3. There are 15 residues in the CDR3. Germline V lookup: CDR1 SNHLY, CDR2 FYNNEI. CDR3 residues: CASSVRDRGNQPQHF. DNA for the CDR3: TGTGCCAGCAGTGTCCGGGACAGGGGGAATCAGCCCCAGCATTTT.

J is TRBJ1-2 and V is TRBV5-4; D is perhaps TRBD1 (6 bases). Trimming stripped 2 bases from V and 5 bases from J, with 7 bases between. The CDR3 contains 12 residues. Germline lookup yields CDR1 SGHNT and CDR2 YYREEE (reference sequence). The CDR3 DNA is TGTGCCAGCAGCTTCGGGACATATGGCTACACCTTC. Protein: CASSFGTYGYTF. Full variable domain (outside the CDR3, taken from reference TRBV5-4 and TRBJ1-2): ETGVTQSPTHLIKTRGQQVTLRCSSQSGHNTVSWYQQALGQGPQFIFQYYREEENGRGNFPPRFSGLQFPNYSSELNVNALELDDSALYLCASSFGTYGYTFGSGTRLTVV.

This clone was detected only a few times. The chain recombines TRBV7-8 with TRBJ1-3, with a weak D call TRBD1 (5 bases). Germline lookup yields CDR1 SGHVS and CDR2 FQNEAQ. The ends were cut back, 7 bases at V and 0 bases at J, with 16 bases in the middle. The CDR3 loop spans 16 amino acids. CDR3 amino acids: CASTLSDSHSGNTIYF. The CDR3 coding sequence is TGTGCCAGCACCCTAAGCGACAGCCACTCTGGAAACACCATATATTTT.

This clone has a handful of counts. The chain carries TRBV6-1 and TRBJ1-2; no definite D call. V was clipped by 6 bases and J by 1 base, with 9 bases between them. Germline V gene sequence: CDR1 MNHNS, CDR2 SASEGT. There are 13 residues in the CDR3. The CDR3 nucleotides are TGTGCCAGCAGACCTGCGAATAACTATGGCTACACCTTC. It encodes CASRPANNYGYTF.

V usage is TRBV7-2 and J usage is TRBJ2-2; TRBD2 agrees at 10 bases. In germline, CDR1 is SGHTA, CDR2 FQGNSA. J lost 5 bases, V lost 3 bases, and 6 bases had no gene match. The CDR3 consists of 16 residues. The CDR3, as DNA: TGTGCCAGCAGCTTGCTAAGCGGGGGGGCAACCGGGGAGCTGTTTTTT. Its protein product is CASSLLSGGATGELFF.

This sequence joins TRBV10-2 and TRBJ1-1; 7 nucleotides agree with TRBD1. V lost 3 bases to trimming and J lost 2 bases; unmatched junction nucleotides: 3. Germline CDR1 WSHSY, CDR2 SAAADI. CDR3 length equals 14 residues. Here the CDR3 reads CASSDLGGNTEAFF. CDR3 in DNA: TGCGCCAGCAGTGACTTAGGGGGCAACACTGAAGCTTTCTTT.

This clone showed up just once. The chain combines TRBV5-6 with TRBJ2-3, with 10 bases matching TRBD1. J lost 5 bases, V lost 5 bases, and 8 bases had no gene match. CDR1 is SGHDT and CDR2 is YYEEEE in the germline V gene. This CDR3 has 15 residues. CDR3 in DNA: TGTGCCAGCAGGAGTGGGACAGGGGAGGAAGATACGCAGTATTTT. This translates into CASRSGTGEEDTQYF. The full variable domain, completed using reference TRBV5-6 and TRBJ2-3, is DAGVTQSPTHLIKTRGQQVTLRCSPKSGHDTVSWYQQALGQGPQFIFQYYEEEERQRGNFPDRFSGHQFPNYSSELNVNALLLGDSALYLCASRSGTGEEDTQYFGPGTRLTVL.